The rows below give T cell receptor beta chains drawn from one sample of a study of T cell repertoires in cytomegalovirus infection. No cognate antigen is known for these TCRs. One entry per CDR3 protein results from TCRdb running MiXCR on the reads. This repertoire shows some 350,000 distinct CDR3 sequences, about 27% found once; its top ten account for 20%. The sample here was cultured PBMCs, taken from culture after CMV antigen stimulation. Source of these receptors: a human donor in good health (CMV status not recorded). Some clones in this sample may be carry-over from other donors' samples. CDR3s include the opening cysteine and the closing phenylalanine or tryptophan. The D gene is left open where the match is weak. Only some rows state a clone size, as once, few, many or a class for expanded clones.

cdr3_length j_call d_call v_call clone_size cdr3_nt cdr3_aa
15 TRBJ2-5 . TRBV7-6 many TGTGCCAGCAGCTTAGGGCAGACCCTCCAAGAGACCCAGTACTTC CASSLGQTLQETQYF
16 TRBJ2-5 . TRBV7-6 many TGTGCCAGCAGCTTAGTAGGGACCAACCTCGGGGAGACCCAGTACTTC CASSLVGTNLGETQYF
17 TRBJ1-1 . TRBV12-3/TRBV12-4 . TGTGCCAGCAGTTTGGCCCTCGGATGGGGGGTGAACACTGAAGCTTTCTTT CASSLALGWGVNTEAFF
17 TRBJ1-1 TRBD1 TRBV7-4 few TGTGCCAGCAGCTTAGAGACAGGGGGACGATGTGGCACTGAAGCTTTCTTT CASSLETGGRCGTEAFF
18 TRBJ1-1 TRBD1 TRBV7-6 many TGTGCCAGCAGCCTGGTAGGACAGGGGGCTAATCGGAACACTGAAGCTTTCTTT CASSLVGQGANRNTEAFF
15 TRBJ2-3 TRBD2 TRBV10-3 . TGTGCCATCAGTGAACTAGCGGCTAGCACAGATACGCAGTATTTT CAISELAASTDTQYF
15 TRBJ1-5 TRBD1 TRBV15 few TGTGCCACCAGCAGAGATGGCAGGGGGAATCAGCCCCAGCATTTT CATSRDGRGNQPQHF
13 TRBJ1-3 . TRBV6-1 . TGTGCCAGCACTTCGACTGCCGGAAACACCATATATTTT CASTSTAGNTIYF
13 TRBJ2-3 . TRBV6-1 . TGTGCCAGCAGTGAGGATAACACAGATACGCAGTATTTT CASSEDNTDTQYF
16 TRBJ2-5 TRBD2 TRBV7-2 . TGTGCCAGCAGATTTCCTGGACTAGCGAGACAAGAGACCCAGTACTTC CASRFPGLARQETQYF
12 TRBJ2-5 . TRBV7-8 few TGTGCCAGCAGCTCCTCCCAAGAGACCCAGTACTTC CASSSSQETQYF
17 TRBJ1-5 . TRBV2 . TGTGCCAGCAATGGTGCCCCGTGGAGGGATAGCAATCAGCCCCAGCATTTT CASNGAPWRDSNQPQHF
16 TRBJ2-1 . TRBV12-3/TRBV12-4 . TGTGCCAGCAGTTTCAGTAGCGGAGGGGCCGGGGATGAGCAGTTCTTC CASSFSSGGAGDEQFF
14 TRBJ1-1 . TRBV6-6 . TGTGCCAGCAGTTACTCCCCAGCAGACACTGAAGCTTTCTTT CASSYSPADTEAFF
13 TRBJ2-1 . TRBV27 . TGTGCCAGCAGTTCCTTACTTTACAATGAGCAGTTCTTC CASSSLLYNEQFF
14 TRBJ1-5 . TRBV19 . TGTGCCAGTAAAGAGGGCGGTTTCAATCAGCCCCAGCATTTT CASKEGGFNQPQHF
14 TRBJ1-2 . TRBV7-9 . TGTGCCAGCAGCTTAGGTCCGGCAGTGACTGGCTACACCTTC CASSLGPAVTGYTF
17 TRBJ2-1 . TRBV4-2 few TGTGCCAGCAGCCAAGAGGGCCAGGGGAGATCCTACAATGAGCAGTTCTTC CASSQEGQGRSYNEQFF
14 TRBJ2-2 . TRBV6-6 few TGTGCCAGCTTTTGGGACCTGAACACCGGGGAGCTGTTTTTT CASFWDLNTGELFF
14 TRBJ2-7 . TRBV6-1 few TGTGCCAGCAGCGCAAGGGCCCCTTCCTACGAGCAGTACTTC CASSARAPSYEQYF
20 TRBJ2-2 TRBD2 TRBV20-1 few TGCAGTGCTAGAGGTATAGCCGGGACTAGCGGGATGTCCGGCACCGGGGAGCTGTTTTTT CSARGIAGTSGMSGTGELFF
14 TRBJ2-7 . TRBV5-4 . TGTGCCAGCAGCGCCGGAGGACGGTCCTACGAGCAGTACTTC CASSAGGRSYEQYF
14 TRBJ1-4 . TRBV19 . TGTGCCAGTACGAGGACGGCATCTAATGAAAAACTGTTTTTT CASTRTASNEKLFF
14 TRBJ1-5 . TRBV28 many TGTGCCAGCAGTTTAAGGTTGAGCAATCAGCCCCAGCATTTT CASSLRLSNQPQHF
14 TRBJ1-5 . TRBV7-8 few TGTGCCAGCAGGCCTACGGGGGGCAATCAGCCCCAGCATTTT CASRPTGGNQPQHF
14 TRBJ1-5 . TRBV27 many TGTGCCAGCAGTCCCTCAGACATGGAACAGCCCCAGCATTTT CASSPSDMEQPQHF
18 TRBJ1-1 . TRBV19 . TGTGCCAGTAGTACTCCCGACAGGACTAGCCTCATGAACACTGAAGCTTTCTTT CASSTPDRTSLMNTEAFF
13 TRBJ1-2 . TRBV2 . TGTGCCAGCAGTGGCACCGGACGGACCGAGGGCACCTTC CASSGTGRTEGTF
13 TRBJ1-2 TRBD1 TRBV12-3/TRBV12-4 many TGTGCCAGCAGTTTCCGGGACAGGGAAGGCTACACCTTC CASSFRDREGYTF
15 TRBJ2-3 TRBD2 TRBV7-8 . TGTGCCAGCAGGAGACTAGCGGAGAGCACAGATACGCAGTATTTT CASRRLAESTDTQYF
14 TRBJ1-4 . TRBV18 few TGTGCCAGCTCACCACCGGGCACTAATGAAAAACTGTTTTTT CASSPPGTNEKLFF
14 TRBJ2-1 TRBD1 TRBV7-9 . TGTGCCACCGCTACCGGGACAGGATTAATAGGGCAGTTCTTC CATATGTGLIGQFF
16 TRBJ2-7 . TRBV11-1 . TGTGCCAGCAGCTTAATGGGCCAGCCGGCATCCTACGAGCAGTACTTC CASSLMGQPASYEQYF
12 TRBJ1-1 . TRBV28 . TGTGCCACTGATCGCGAATCGGGTGAAGCTTTCTTT CATDRESGEAFF
13 TRBJ1-1 TRBD1 TRBV7-9 . TGTGCCAGCACAGGGACAGTGGGATCTGAAGCTTTCTTT CASTGTVGSEAFF
13 TRBJ1-1 . TRBV12-5 many TGTGCTAGTGGTTTGCGGGAGAACACTGAAGCTTTCTTT CASGLRENTEAFF
12 TRBJ1-3 . TRBV13 many TGTGCCAGCAGCTTAAGCCAAAACACCATATATTTT CASSLSQNTIYF
16 TRBJ2-5 . TRBV6-6 . TGTGCCAGCAGAGGGTCAGGGACGCTGGTCCAAGAGACCCAGTACTTC CASRGSGTLVQETQYF
16 TRBJ2-1 TRBD2 TRBV5-4 few TGTGCCAGCAGTCTACTAGCGGGAGGTACCTACAATGAGCAGTTCTTC CASSLLAGGTYNEQFF
18 TRBJ2-1 TRBD2 TRBV27 . TGTGCCAGCAGTCCCCAGGGCCTAGCGGAGAGCCCCTACAATGAGCAGTTCTTC CASSPQGLAESPYNEQFF
16 TRBJ1-4 TRBD1 TRBV5-4 . TGTGCCAGCAGCGCTACACCGGGATCAGGGGGTGAAAAACTGTTTTTT CASSATPGSGGEKLFF
16 TRBJ1-1 TRBD1 TRBV10-3 . TGTGCCATCAGCGATCCGGGACAGGGAATGAACACTGAAGCTTTCTTT CAISDPGQGMNTEAFF
14 TRBJ1-1 . TRBV10-3 . TGTGCCATCAACGGCCAGGGAGAGAACACTGAAGCTTTCTTT CAINGQGENTEAFF
15 TRBJ2-3 TRBD2 TRBV6-2/TRBV6-3 . TGTGCCAGCACCTCTGGGAGCGGGGTCACAGATACGCAGTATTTT CASTSGSGVTDTQYF
16 TRBJ1-3 . TRBV4-2 few TGTGCCAGCAGCCAACAAGAGGGGAACTCTGGAAACACCATATATTTT CASSQQEGNSGNTIYF
11 TRBJ2-3 . TRBV10-3 . TGTGCCATCCGTAGTGCAGATACGCAGTATTTT CAIRSADTQYF
15 TRBJ1-1 . TRBV7-2 many TGTGCCAGCAGCACCCGATTGCGGGGCGACACTGAAGCTTTCTTT CASSTRLRGDTEAFF
14 TRBJ1-3 TRBD1 TRBV20-1 . TGCAGTGCTAGAGGGACAGGGCCTGGAAACACCATATATTTT CSARGTGPGNTIYF
14 TRBJ1-5 . TRBV19 . TGTGCCAGTAGAGGGATTGGGAGCAATCAGCCCCAGCATTTT CASRGIGSNQPQHF
16 TRBJ1-5 . TRBV7-8 many TGTGCCAGCAGCTCCGACTTTACAGGTACCAATCAGCCCCAGCATTTT CASSSDFTGTNQPQHF
16 TRBJ2-1 . TRBV19 many TGTGCCAGTAGTGATACCGGGATCCATCCTAGGAATGAGCAGTTCTTC CASSDTGIHPRNEQFF
16 TRBJ2-7 . TRBV5-6 . TGTGCCAGCAGCTTGGTGACAGGATCGAGCTCCTACGAGCAGTACTTC CASSLVTGSSSYEQYF
16 TRBJ2-2 TRBD2 TRBV20-1 few TGCAGTGCTAGAATAGCGGGGGGGCCCCGCACCGGGGAGCTGTTTTTT CSARIAGGPRTGELFF
15 TRBJ1-1 . TRBV14 . TGTGCCAGCAGCCACCCGGTCAAGGGAGGAACTGAAGCTTTCTTT CASSHPVKGGTEAFF
18 TRBJ1-2 TRBD1 TRBV7-3 . TGTGCCAGCAGCTTTTCAGGGGGCCGCCATAAGTTTCCCTATGGCTACACCTTC CASSFSGGRHKFPYGYTF
13 TRBJ1-1 . TRBV7-6 many TGTGCCGTCGGGGCAGGGCAGAACACTGAAGCTTTCTTT CAVGAGQNTEAFF
14 TRBJ2-6 . TRBV4-3 few TGCGCCAGCAGCCAAGGTCTTGGGGCCAACGTCCTGACTTTC CASSQGLGANVLTF